A single sample is the source of the 26 T cell receptor beta chains below, sequenced in a study of cytomegalovirus exposure and HLA in healthy donors. The study ran its PCR with 60 Vbeta and 13 Jbeta primers. Repertoires were generated with immunoSEQ multiplex PCR, while TCRdb's copy carries only in-frame clones and drops some. The table includes 200,000 or so clones, just under 80% detected once. The sequencing input was PBMCs. These receptors originate from a woman aged 25 to 45 in good health and CMV-seropositive.

The rearrangement uses TRBV7-2 and TRBJ2-7; tentative D call: TRBD2 (7 bases). CDR3 length equals 15 residues. V shed 2 bases and J shed 0 bases, with 11 bases lying between them. The germline V gene encodes CDR1 SGHTA and CDR2 FQGNSA. CDR3 sequence reads: CASSLLRGGSYEQYF. The CDR3, as DNA: TGTGCCAGCAGCTTATTGAGGGGGGGCTCCTACGAGCAGTACTTC.

The chain is built from TRBV7-6 and TRBJ2-5; 9 nucleotides agree with TRBD1. The CDR3 runs 17 residues. Germline CDR1 SGHVS, CDR2 FNYEAQ. The V gene end was trimmed by 6 bases and the J gene end by 5 bases; junction bases not matched to a gene: 16. The CDR3 DNA reads TGTGCCAGCAGTGACCCCTACAGGGGGCACGGACGGGAGACCCAGTACTTC. Translation gives CASSDPYRGHGRETQYF.

V and J are TRBV5-1 and TRBJ1-1; D perhaps matches TRBD1 (6 bases). With 3 bases removed from V and 0 bases from J, the gap between germline ends came to 15 bases. The germline V gene has CDR1 SGHRS and CDR2 YFSETQ. There are 16 residues in the CDR3. CDR3 sequence (DNA): TGCGCCAGCAGCTCTGGGAGGGGGGGGATGAACACTGAAGCTTTCTTT. Translating it yields CASSSGRGGMNTEAFF.

V is TRBV6-5 and J is TRBJ1-2; a weak D match, TRBD1 (6 bases). Trimming pared 0 bases from V and 4 bases from J, leaving 9 bases between. The CDR3 is made up of 14 amino acids. From germline, CDR1 is MNHEY and CDR2 SVGAGI. The CDR3 reads CASSYSAGVYGYTF. The CDR3 DNA reads as TGTGCCAGCAGTTACTCGGCAGGGGTCTATGGCTACACCTTC.

This chain uses TRBV2 with TRBJ1-5; D is unresolved. The V end lost 2 bases, the J end lost 5 bases, and 10 bases lay between the germline ends. Germline values: CDR1 SNHLY, CDR2 FYNNEI. The CDR3 is made up of 14 amino acids. CDR3 in DNA: TGTGCCAGCAGTGAATTGGCAGTCGATCAGCCCCAGCATTTT. Translating it yields CASSELAVDQPQHF. Full variable domain (remainder filled in from reference TRBV2 and TRBJ1-5): EPEVTQTPSHQVTQMGQEVILRCVPISNHLYFYWYRQILGQKVEFLVSFYNNEISEKSEIFDDQFSVERPDGSNFTLKIRSTKLEDSAMYFCASSELAVDQPQHFGDGTRLSIL.

J is TRBJ1-2 and V is TRBV7-9, with a possible D match to TRBD1 (6 bases). The CDR3 sequence is 15 residues long. V was clipped by 4 bases and J by 5 bases, with 17 bases between them. Germline V gives CDR1 SEHNR, CDR2 FQNEAQ (reference sequence). CDR3 region: CASSSGSRRGYGYTF. The CDR3 DNA is TGTGCCAGCAGCTCTGGTTCCCGCAGGGGATATGGCTACACCTTC.

V gene TRBV7-2 combines with J gene TRBJ1-1, with TRBD1 as a possible D gene (5 bases). Germline CDR1 and CDR2: SGHTA and FQGNSA. CDR3 length: 15 amino acids. V gave up 3 bases and J gave up 0 bases, with 11 bases separating them. DNA for the CDR3: TGTGCCAGCAGCTTGGGGGGATACATGAACACTGAAGCTTTCTTT. Protein sequence: CASSLGGYMNTEAFF.

This sequence joins TRBV7-2 and TRBJ2-5; 9 bases agree with TRBD1. This CDR3 region has 15 residues. Germline CDR1 and CDR2: SGHTA and FQGNSA. The V and J ends lost 1 base and 10 bases, in that order; junction bases with no gene match: 10. For the CDR3, the DNA is TGTGCCAGCAGCTTAGGAACAGGGGGCGGAGAGGTCCAGTACTTC. Amino acid sequence: CASSLGTGGGEVQYF. The whole variable domain, filled in from reference TRBV7-2 and TRBJ2-5, reads GAGVSQSPSNKVTEKGKDVELRCDPISGHTALYWYRQSLGQGLEFLIYFQGNSAPDKSGLPSDRFSAERTGGSVSTLTIQRTQQEDSAVYLCASSLGTGGGEVQYFGPGTRLLVL.

This clone was counted a single time. The chain is built from TRBV5-8 and TRBJ2-5, with 9 positions matching TRBD2. Losses at the gene ends were 3 bases for V and 1 base for J; bases not matched to a gene: 19. The CDR3 is 20 residues long. Germline V gene lookup returns CDR1 SGHTS and CDR2 YDEGEE. Here the CDR3 DNA reads TGTGCCAGCAGCTGGGTAGGGGGTAGCGGGGGCCAACGAGTCCAAGAGACCCAGTACTTC. Protein product: CASSWVGGSGGQRVQETQYF.

Here the CDR3 reads CSVAPGSGNTIYF. CDR3 nucleotides: TGCAGCGTTGCCCCAGGAAGTGGGAACACCATATATTTT. The chain links TRBV29-1 to TRBJ1-3; D is undetermined. V dropped 4 bases and J dropped 7 bases, with 14 bases sitting between them. The germline V gene encodes CDR1 SQVTM and CDR2 ANQGSEA. This CDR3 is built from 13 residues. Full variable domain (remainder filled in from reference TRBV29-1 and TRBJ1-3): SAVISQKPSRDICQRGTSLTIQCQVDSQVTMMFWYRQQPGQSLTLIATANQGSEATYESGFVIDKFPISRPNLTFSTLTVSNMSPEDSSIYLCSVAPGSGNTIYFGEGSWLTVV.

The chain couples TRBV5-1 to TRBJ2-7; D call uncertain. Trimming pared 4 bases from V and 3 bases from J, leaving 8 bases between. This CDR3 has 12 residues. In germline, CDR1 is SGHRS, CDR2 YFSETQ. The CDR3 DNA reads as TGCGCCAGCAGCACGGAGCGCTACGAGCAGTACTTC. It is translated as CASSTERYEQYF.

The V call is TRBV10-3, the J call TRBJ1-1; weak D call: TRBD1 (6 bases). The ends were cut back, 4 bases at V and 8 bases at J, with 14 bases in the middle. CDR3 length: 13 residues. Germline CDR1 ENHRY, CDR2 SYGVKD. CDR3 loop: CAISARGAQEAFF. The CDR3 DNA sequence: TGTGCCATCAGTGCGCGGGGGGCCCAGGAAGCTTTCTTT.

The sample holds a few counts of this clone. The chain has TRBV2 and TRBJ1-5, with D unresolved. Deletions cut 4 bases from V and 0 bases from J, with 7 bases between. CDR1 and CDR2 from the germline V gene are SNHLY and FYNNEI. The CDR3 is 14 amino acids. As DNA, the CDR3 is TGTGCCAGCAGTGGCGATTATAGCAATCAGCCCCAGCATTTT. Its translation: CASSGDYSNQPQHF.

The rearrangement links TRBV6-5 to TRBJ1-2, with a tentative D call TRBD1 (6 bases). The CDR3 is made up of 13 amino acids. Germline V gene data show CDR1 as MNHEY and CDR2 as SVGAGI. The ends were cut back, 2 bases at V and 8 bases at J, with 12 bases in the middle. The CDR3 bases are TGTGCCAGCAGTTACGATACAGGGAGAGGCTACACCTTC. Protein sequence: CASSYDTGRGYTF.

The chain carries TRBV27 and TRBJ2-5; 8 bases fit TRBD1. Per the germline V gene, CDR1 is MNHEY and CDR2 is SMNVEV (reference sequence). This CDR3 comprises 15 residues. V lost 6 bases and J lost 3; bases outside the gene matches: 9. This CDR3 reads CASSFQGTGEETQYF. CDR3 coding DNA: TGTGCCAGCAGCTTCCAAGGGACAGGCGAAGAGACCCAGTACTTC.

The J gene is TRBJ1-5, the V gene TRBV5-6, with TRBD1 as a possible D gene (6 bases). The CDR3 has 14 amino acids. Trimming removed 0 bases from V and 7 bases from J, with 11 bases in between. Germline CDR1 SGHDT, CDR2 YYEEEE. In nucleotides, the CDR3 is TGTGCCAGCAGCTTGGGAGGGAGGGGGCAGCCCCAGCATTTT. It is translated as CASSLGGRGQPQHF. Full variable domain (rest looked up from reference TRBV5-6 and TRBJ1-5): DAGVTQSPTHLIKTRGQQVTLRCSPKSGHDTVSWYQQALGQGPQFIFQYYEEEERQRGNFPDRFSGHQFPNYSSELNVNALLLGDSALYLCASSLGGRGQPQHFGDGTRLSIL.

V is TRBV28 and J is TRBJ1-5; 9 bases agree with TRBD1. The germline CDR1 and CDR2 sequences are MDHEN and SYDVKM. J gave up 4 bases and V 6 bases, and 10 bases lay outside the gene matches. This CDR3 region has 16 residues. This CDR3 reads CASRRQGGSRNQPQHF. DNA for the CDR3: TGTGCCAGCAGGCGACAGGGGGGTTCACGGAATCAGCCCCAGCATTTT.

The count of this clone is one. The chain uses TRBV29-1 and TRBJ2-4; D remains unclear. In germline, CDR1 is SQVTM, CDR2 ANQGSEA. The length of the CDR3 is 15 residues. V lost 7 bases and J 0 bases, leaving 16 bases between the germline ends. The CDR3 protein is CSACTVSLAKNIQYF. For the CDR3, the DNA is TGCAGCGCCTGCACAGTTTCCCTAGCCAAAAACATTCAGTACTTC.

V and J are TRBV7-2 and TRBJ1-4; D not certain. The CDR3 runs 15 residues. V shed 1 base and J shed 4 bases, with 10 bases lying between them. Germline V CDR1 and CDR2: SGHTA, FQGNSA. The CDR3 protein is CASSLEPGLNEKLFF. The CDR3 nucleotides read TGTGCCAGCAGCTTAGAACCGGGTCTTAATGAAAAACTGTTTTTT.

The V call is TRBV5-4, the J call TRBJ2-3, with 7 bases identical to TRBD1. Germline CDR1 reads SGHNT; CDR2 reads YYREEE (reference sequence). The CDR3 has 15 residues. J gave up 2 bases and V 2 bases, and 5 bases lay outside the gene matches. In DNA, the CDR3 is TGTGCCAGCAGCTTCCAGGACAGGACCACAGATACGCAGTATTTT. Its protein product is CASSFQDRTTDTQYF.

The chain links TRBV7-2 to TRBJ2-1, with 8 bases lining up with TRBD1. With 2 bases clipped from V and 6 bases from J, the junction kept 9 bases outside the gene matches. This CDR3 comprises 16 residues. Per the germline V gene, CDR1 is SGHTA and CDR2 is FQGNSA. The CDR3 bases are TGTGCCAGCAGCTTATCGGGGCAGGGGGCGGGCAATGAGCAGTTCTTC. It codes for CASSLSGQGAGNEQFF.

This sequence joins TRBV5-4 and TRBJ2-3; a possible D gene is TRBD1 (5 bases). The CDR3 contains 13 residues. CDR1 and CDR2 (germline): SGHNT, YYREEE (reference sequence). V lost 3 bases and J 3 bases, leaving 8 bases between the germline ends. This chain's CDR3 is CASSWGGTDTQYF. As DNA, the CDR3 is TGTGCCAGCAGCTGGGGCGGAACAGATACGCAGTATTTT.

V usage is TRBV10-1 and J usage is TRBJ1-5; TRBD1 matches 9 bases. CDR1 is WNHNN, CDR2 SYGVQD, per germline (reference sequence). The CDR3 runs to 21 residues. Germline trimming cut 0 bases from V and 0 bases from J; bases unmatched to any gene: 15. The CDR3, as DNA: TGCGCCAGCAGTGAGTCGACTGGGGGGACAGGGATAAATTATAGCAATCAGCCCCAGCATTTT. Translation gives CASSESTGGTGINYSNQPQHF.

This clone was recorded a few times. The chain couples TRBV5-1 to TRBJ2-5; D unclear. V lost 0 bases and J lost 4, with 7 bases in between. The CDR3 extends over 13 amino acids. The germline V gene encodes CDR1 SGHRS and CDR2 YFSETQ. CDR3 coding DNA: TGCGCCAGCAGCTTGGGAGGCGTAGAGACCCAGTACTTC. Amino acids: CASSLGGVETQYF.

The chain joins TRBV5-6 to TRBJ2-2; possibly TRBD2 for D (6 bases). The length of the CDR3 is 15 residues. The germline gives CDR1 SGHDT, CDR2 YYEEEE. The ends were cut back, 1 base at V and 4 bases at J, with 11 bases in the middle. The CDR3 nucleotides are TGTGCCAGCAGCTTGCGGGGGAGGTTCACCGGGGAGCTGTTTTTT. This encodes CASSLRGRFTGELFF.

CDR3 sequence reads: CASSQDSTGGRNQPQHF. The DNA of the CDR3 is TGCGCCAGCAGCCAAGATTCTACGGGGGGAAGGAATCAGCCCCAGCATTTT. This chain links TRBV4-3 with TRBJ1-5; tentatively, D is TRBD1 (5 bases). The V and J ends lost 0 bases and 4 bases respectively, with 16 bases between them. The CDR3 has 17 residues. In germline, CDR1 is LGHNA, CDR2 YSLEER.